This T cell receptor gamma chain was observed in a study of intestinal T cells in coeliac disease. Overall study results and limits: Repeated CDR3 amino acid sequences could not be told from PCR duplicates.

J lost 10 bases, V lost 8 bases, and 22 bases had no gene match. The CDR3 runs 17 residues. The TRG library came from roughly 180 ng of biopsy DNA amplified with LymphoTrack primers. TCRdb re-called the multiplex PCR reads via CATT. This sample has about a thousand gamma-chain clones, with around 52% found just once. In the case of this clone: Its matching antigen is unknown.

Genomic DNA came from ten approximately 4.5-µm formalin-fixed paraffin-embedded scrolls per case. The samples were fully anonymised formalin-fixed paraffin-embedded duodenal biopsies left over from diagnostic use. The sequencing input was a duodenal biopsy. The TCR sequence derives from a human donor with celiac disease. The chain combines TRGV11 with TRGJP1. TRGV11 belongs to the ORF category, with a function that is uncertain. The CDR3 spells CACWTPSTQALVWFKIF. CDR3 DNA sequence: TGTGCCTGCTGGACCCCTAGCACTCAGGCTCTGGTTTGGTTCAAGATATTT.